Below, 11 T cell receptor beta chains from the same sample are listed, as sequenced in a study of tissue T cells after allogeneic stem cell transplantation. Documented time point: mouse harvest day 14 after allogeneic transplant. Tail vein injection delivered 10^7 T-cell-depleted bone marrow cells and 10^6 splenic CD5+ T cells. The protocol was immunoSEQ multiplex PCR, while the TCRdb copy is restricted to in-frame clones and leaves out a portion. The data contain thousands of clones, under 55% of them seen just once; the ten biggest clones take up about a fifth. What was sequenced was gut tissue. These receptors all stem from a female BALB/c mouse given C57BL/6 T cells with graft-versus-host disease after an allogeneic hematopoietic cell transplant.

About this clone itself: The genes are named according to mouse. Sequencing ends 1 residue short of the CDR3 end; the germline J gene provides the rest. The V call is TRBV15, the J call TRBJ1-3; no definite D call. V lost 2 bases to trimming and J lost 0 bases, with 2 bases between them. CDR3 size: 13 residues. Germline V gives CDR1 SGHND, CDR2 FRSKSL. Partial CDR3 DNA: TGTGCCAGCAGTTTAAGTTCTGGAAATACGCTCTAT. Residues: CASSLSSGNTLY. The entire CDR3 protein is CASSLSSGNTLYF.

In the case of this clone: Gene labels here are mouse ones. The read stops 1 residue short of the end of the CDR3; the missing end is completed from the germline J gene. The rearrangement joins TRBV24 to TRBJ1-5; D unclear. The CDR3 contains 11 residues. Trimming took off 4 bases at V and 6 bases at J, with 4 bases between the two ends. CDR1 is KGHTA, CDR2 FRNEEI, per germline. CDR3 sequence reads: CASSPLQAPLF. CDR3 bases read: TGTGCCAGCAGTCCTCTCCAGGCTCCGCTT.

Concerning this clone: The listed genes are named as in mouse. The CDR3 is cut off 1 residue early in the read; its end comes from the germline J gene. The V call is TRBV12-2, the J call TRBJ2-4; D is undetermined. The V end lost 2 bases, the J end lost 0 bases, and 8 bases lay between the germline ends. CDR1 is SGHLS and CDR2 is HYDKME in the germline V gene. The CDR3 spans 14 residues. The CDR3 is CASSQTPSQNTLYF. CDR3 DNA (partial): TGTGCCAGCTCTCAGACCCCTAGTCAAAACACCTTGTAC.

Notes on this clone: Germline and genes here are mouse. The CDR3 extends 1 residue past the end of the read, so its final part is completed from the germline J gene. The chain links TRBV15 to TRBJ2-2; TRBD2 agrees at 7 bases. The CDR3 length is 15 residues. The J segment lost 1 base and the V segment lost 2 bases, leaving 1 base of the junction unmatched. The germline V gene encodes CDR1 SGHND and CDR2 FRSKSL. The CDR3 bases that were read are TGTGCCAGCAGTTTATTGGGGGGAAACACCGGGCAGCTCTAC. This codes for CASSLLGGNTGQLY. The whole CDR3 is CASSLLGGNTGQLYF.

Concerning this clone: Gene names follow the mouse nomenclature. With the read ending 1 residue before the CDR3 end, the germline J gene is used to fill in that end. The chain joins TRBV15 to TRBJ1-4, with 7 positions matching TRBD1. V lost 7 bases to trimming and J lost 4 bases; unmatched junction nucleotides: 3. The CDR3 loop spans 13 amino acids. Looked up from germline, CDR1 is SGHND and CDR2 is FRSKSL. This CDR3 is CASTGDSNERLFF. The sequenced part of the CDR3 DNA is TGTGCCAGCACCGGGGACAGCAACGAAAGATTATTT.

This clone has just a few counts. The gene symbols are mouse symbols. The CDR3 end falls 1 residue outside the read, so it is completed with the germline J gene. V and J are TRBV26 and TRBJ2-1, with 8 bases identical to TRBD2. The ends lost 2 bases at V and 8 bases at J; junction bases unmatched: 2. The CDR3 is 13 residues long. The germline gives CDR1 KGHPV, CDR2 FQNQEV (reference sequence). CDR3 bases read: TGTGCCAGCAGTCTGACTGGGGGCCCTGAGCAGTTC. Its protein product is CASSLTGGPEQF. The full CDR3 reads CASSLTGGPEQFF. The variable domain in full, completed from reference TRBV26 and TRBJ2-1, reads NSKVIQTPRYLVKGQGQKAKMRCIPEKGHPVVFWYQQNKNNEFKFLINFQNQEVLQQIDMTEKRFSAECPSNSPCSLEIQSSEAGDSALYLCASSLTGGPEQFFGPGTRLTVL.

Of note for this clone: The germline and genes are mouse ones. The read ends 1 residue early relative to the CDR3; the germline J gene fills the gap. This CDR3 is also generated by other DNA sequences in the sample. V usage is TRBV26 and J usage is TRBJ2-4; D gene ambiguous. Between the trimmed V and J ends, which lost 3 bases and 0 bases, there was a span of 7 bases. The CDR3 consists of 14 residues. Germline values: CDR1 KGHPV, CDR2 FQNQEV (reference sequence). Partial CDR3 DNA: TGTGCCAGCAGTCTAGGCACTAGTCAAAACACCTTGTAC. It codes for CASSLGTSQNTLY. The whole CDR3 reads CASSLGTSQNTLYF.

As to this clone: Mouse germline and gene names are used. The read terminates 1 residue before the CDR3 end, so the remaining end is supplied by the germline J gene. The chain links TRBV26 to TRBJ2-4; D is tentatively TRBD1 or TRBD2 (6 bases each). The CDR3 consists of 14 residues. V was pared by 3 bases and J by 0 bases, with 7 bases between. Germline CDR1 and CDR2: KGHPV and FQNQEV (reference sequence). CDR3 DNA, as far as it was read: TGTGCCAGCAGTCTAGGGGGGAGTCAAAACACCTTGTAC. Translated: CASSLGGSQNTLY. The entire CDR3 protein is CASSLGGSQNTLYF.

As concerns this clone: The gene names given are mouse names. The CDR3 end falls 1 residue outside the read, so it is completed with the germline J gene. The rearrangement uses TRBV3 and TRBJ2-2; the D is unclear. The CDR3 extends over 14 amino acids. Trimming removed 4 bases at V and 0 bases at J, with 6 bases between. Germline CDR1 and CDR2: SNHLY and FYNGKV (reference sequence). The sequenced part of the CDR3 DNA is TGTGCCAGCAGCTCAACTCCAAACACCGGGCAGCTCTAC. Amino acids: CASSSTPNTGQLY. The whole CDR3 protein is CASSSTPNTGQLYF.

Comment on this clone: The listed genes are named as in mouse. CDR3 DNA, as far as it was read: TGTGCCAGCAGTCAGGGAAACCTCTATGAACAGTAC. Its protein is CASSQGNLYEQY. Given in full, the CDR3 is CASSQGNLYEQYF. The chain employs TRBV19 and TRBJ2-7, with D perhaps TRBD1 (5 bases). The read ends 1 residue shy of where the CDR3 ends; the end is completed using the germline J gene. This CDR3 comprises 13 residues. CDR1 and CDR2 (germline): FNHDT, SITEND (reference sequence). V lost 4 bases and J 3 bases, leaving 11 bases between the germline ends.

This clone qualifies as medium-sized. Gene names follow the mouse nomenclature. The read ends 1 residue before the CDR3 terminus; that terminus is restored from the germline J gene. This chain joins TRBV13-1 and TRBJ2-7; 10 bases line up with TRBD1. Germline V lookup: CDR1 NSHNY, CDR2 SYGAGN. The J segment lost 2 bases and the V segment lost 4 bases, leaving 3 bases of the junction unmatched. The CDR3 extends over 14 amino acids. The CDR3 bases that were read are TGTGCCAGCAGTCCTGGACAGGGGGCCTATGAACAGTAC. This codes for CASSPGQGAYEQY. The whole CDR3 protein reads CASSPGQGAYEQYF.